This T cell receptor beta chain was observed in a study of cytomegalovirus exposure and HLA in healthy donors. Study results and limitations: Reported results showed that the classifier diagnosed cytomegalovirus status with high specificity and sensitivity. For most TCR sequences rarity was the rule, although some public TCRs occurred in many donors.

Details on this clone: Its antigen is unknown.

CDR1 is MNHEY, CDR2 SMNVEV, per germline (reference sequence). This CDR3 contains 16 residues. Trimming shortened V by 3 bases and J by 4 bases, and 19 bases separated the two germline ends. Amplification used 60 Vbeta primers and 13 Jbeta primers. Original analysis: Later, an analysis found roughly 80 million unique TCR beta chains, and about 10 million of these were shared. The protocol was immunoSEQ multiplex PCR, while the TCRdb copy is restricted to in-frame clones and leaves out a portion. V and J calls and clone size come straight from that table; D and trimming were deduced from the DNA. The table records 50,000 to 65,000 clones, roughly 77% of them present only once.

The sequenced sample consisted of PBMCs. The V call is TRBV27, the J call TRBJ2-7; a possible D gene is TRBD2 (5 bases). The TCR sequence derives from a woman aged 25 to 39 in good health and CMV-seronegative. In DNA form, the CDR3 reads TGTGCCAGCAGTTTTCGGGCCGGGGTGAGGCCTTACGAGCAGTACTTC. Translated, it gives CASSFRAGVRPYEQYF.